This T cell receptor beta chain appears in the sequencing data of a study of OX40 agonist ivuxolimab in advanced cancers. Study-wide background: Patients were infused with ivuxolimab every 2 weeks at 0.01 to 10 mg/kg.

Findings and limits, study-wide: Near-lowest levels of clonal expansion characterized partial responders at 0.1-3.0 mg/kg. The study observed clonal expansion of CD4+ and CD8+ blood T cells by week 6 at 0.1 to 3.0 mg/kg.

Note on this clone: As yet, its antigen is unknown.

The protocol was immunoSEQ multiplex PCR, while the TCRdb copy is restricted to in-frame clones and leaves out a portion. The sample lists some 130,000 clones; about nine tenths were seen once. In germline, CDR1 is SGHTA, CDR2 FQGNSA. Unmatched junction bases numbered 3, after V lost 4 bases and J lost 4 bases. This CDR3 spans 14 amino acids. The clonotype comes from an adult with an advanced solid tumor such as melanoma, head and neck, liver or kidney cancer. This rearrangement joins TRBV7-2 to TRBJ2-2; 7 positions match TRBD1. The sample consisted of CD4+ or CD8+ T cells sorted from blood, taken in a trial of the OX40 agonist ivuxolimab. The CDR3 loop is CASSSDRRTGELFF. The CDR3 DNA sequence: TGTGCCAGCAGCTCGGACAGGCGCACCGGGGAGCTGTTTTTT.